A selection of T cell receptor beta chains follows, all from one sample in a study of cytomegalovirus exposure and HLA in healthy donors. Clones were sequenced by immunoSEQ multiplex PCR, and TCRdb holds only the in-frame ones, with some missing. The table lists roughly 180,000 clones, more than 65% of them singletons. Source material: PBMCs. The origin of the receptors is a male donor in good health and CMV-seronegative. The CDR3 runs from the conserved cysteine through the conserved F or W. Each record gives: J gene, clone size, V gene, CDR3 protein. Only part of the rows carry a size: once, few, many, or a class if the clone is expanded.

j_call: TRBJ1-6; clone_size: -; v_call: TRBV6-5; cdr3_aa: CASSYTENLNSPLHF
j_call: TRBJ1-6; clone_size: few; v_call: TRBV11-1; cdr3_aa: CASSSGGSYNSPLHF
j_call: TRBJ2-7; clone_size: -; v_call: TRBV5-1; cdr3_aa: CASSLASGTAYEQYF
j_call: TRBJ1-6; clone_size: -; v_call: TRBV7-2; cdr3_aa: CASSFGTGENSPLHF
j_call: TRBJ2-7; clone_size: -; v_call: TRBV27; cdr3_aa: CASSLGLAVDEQYF
j_call: TRBJ2-3; clone_size: -; v_call: TRBV9; cdr3_aa: CASSSGGRTDTQYF
j_call: TRBJ2-5; clone_size: -; v_call: TRBV5-1; cdr3_aa: CASSLVQGTQEQYF
j_call: TRBJ1-5; clone_size: -; v_call: TRBV19; cdr3_aa: CASSRDSGRQPQHF
j_call: TRBJ2-1; clone_size: -; v_call: TRBV7-7; cdr3_aa: CASSLQAGTVDEQFF
j_call: TRBJ2-5; clone_size: -; v_call: TRBV7-7; cdr3_aa: CASSFRQGWGETQYF
j_call: TRBJ1-1; clone_size: few; v_call: TRBV7-6; cdr3_aa: CASSFVGTPVNTEAFF
j_call: TRBJ2-5; clone_size: -; v_call: TRBV10-3; cdr3_aa: CAISQPGGSGTQYF
j_call: TRBJ2-2; clone_size: -; v_call: TRBV9; cdr3_aa: CASTVSTGELFF
j_call: TRBJ1-2; clone_size: -; v_call: TRBV5-1; cdr3_aa: CASSFGQGYGYTF
j_call: TRBJ1-3; clone_size: once; v_call: TRBV6-5; cdr3_aa: CASSLILGGNTIYF
j_call: TRBJ2-3; clone_size: -; v_call: TRBV5-1; cdr3_aa: CASSFSGSSTDTQYF
j_call: TRBJ1-5; clone_size: -; v_call: TRBV9; cdr3_aa: CASSGDRGLSPQHF
j_call: TRBJ2-1; clone_size: -; v_call: TRBV7-8; cdr3_aa: CASSAGSAGGPHNEQFF
j_call: TRBJ1-2; clone_size: few; v_call: TRBV15; cdr3_aa: CATSRAQGARYGYTF